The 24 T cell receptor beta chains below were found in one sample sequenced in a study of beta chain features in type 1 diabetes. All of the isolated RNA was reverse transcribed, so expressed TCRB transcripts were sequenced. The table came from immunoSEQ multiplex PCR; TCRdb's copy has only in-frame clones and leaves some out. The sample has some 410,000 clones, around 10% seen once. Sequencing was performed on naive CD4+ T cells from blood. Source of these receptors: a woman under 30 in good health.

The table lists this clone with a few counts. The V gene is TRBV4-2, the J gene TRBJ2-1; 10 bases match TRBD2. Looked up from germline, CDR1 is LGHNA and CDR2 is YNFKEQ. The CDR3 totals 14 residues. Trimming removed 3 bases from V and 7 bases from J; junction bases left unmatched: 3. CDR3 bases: TGTGCCAGCAGCCAGACTAGCGGGTTTAATGAGCAGTTCTTC. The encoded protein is CASSQTSGFNEQFF.

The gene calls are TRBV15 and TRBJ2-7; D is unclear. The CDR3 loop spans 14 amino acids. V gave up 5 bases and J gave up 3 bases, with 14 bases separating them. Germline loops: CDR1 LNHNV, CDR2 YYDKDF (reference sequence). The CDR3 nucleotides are TGTGCCACCAGCGCCCAAAGACCCTTCTACGAGCAGTACGTC. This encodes CATSAQRPFYEQYV.

This chain's CDR3 is CASSLQGANYGYTF. DNA of the CDR3: TGTGCCAGCAGTTTACAAGGAGCTAACTATGGCTACACCTTC. The chain has TRBV27 and TRBJ1-2; D not certain. Germline CDR1 MNHEY, CDR2 SMNVEV (reference sequence). The CDR3 length is 14 residues. V lost 2 bases to trimming and J lost 0 bases, with 7 bases between them.

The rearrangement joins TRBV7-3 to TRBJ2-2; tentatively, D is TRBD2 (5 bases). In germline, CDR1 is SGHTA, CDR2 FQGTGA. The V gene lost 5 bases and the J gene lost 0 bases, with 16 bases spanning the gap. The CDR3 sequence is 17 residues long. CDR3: CASSAPGGGSNTGELFF. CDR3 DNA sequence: TGTGCCAGCAGCGCCCCCGGTGGAGGCTCGAACACCGGGGAGCTGTTTTTT. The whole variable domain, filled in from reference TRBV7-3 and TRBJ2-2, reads GAGVSQTPSNKVTEKGKYVELRCDPISGHTALYWYRQSLGQGPEFLIYFQGTGAADDSGLPNDRFFAVRPEGSVSTLKIQRTERGDSAVYLCASSAPGGGSNTGELFFGEGSRLTVL.

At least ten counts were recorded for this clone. The CDR3 loop reads CASSQDLGETQYF. The CDR3, as DNA: TGTGCCAGCAGCCAAGATCTCGGAGAGACCCAGTACTTC. The chain combines TRBV14 with TRBJ2-5; D is undetermined. CDR1 is SGHDN and CDR2 is FVKESK in the germline V gene. The CDR3 consists of 13 residues. Trimming removed 0 bases at V and 4 bases at J, with 6 bases between. The whole variable domain, filled in from reference TRBV14 and TRBJ2-5, reads EAGVTQFPSHSVIEKGQTVTLRCDPISGHDNLYWYRRVMGKEIKFLLHFVKESKQDESGMPNNRFLAERTGGTYSTLKVQPAELEDSGVYFCASSQDLGETQYFGPGTRLLVL.

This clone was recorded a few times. CDR3 residues: CASSLVQETQYF. The CDR3 nucleotides are TGTGCCAGCAGCTTGGTGCAGGAGACCCAGTACTTC. V and J are TRBV5-6 and TRBJ2-5; D unresolved. V lost 0 bases, J lost 5 bases, and 5 bases lay in between. Germline assignment: CDR1 SGHDT and CDR2 YYEEEE. The CDR3 loop spans 12 amino acids. Using reference TRBV5-6 and TRBJ2-5 for the parts outside the CDR3, the full variable domain is DAGVTQSPTHLIKTRGQQVTLRCSPKSGHDTVSWYQQALGQGPQFIFQYYEEEERQRGNFPDRFSGHQFPNYSSELNVNALLLGDSALYLCASSLVQETQYFGPGTRLLVL.

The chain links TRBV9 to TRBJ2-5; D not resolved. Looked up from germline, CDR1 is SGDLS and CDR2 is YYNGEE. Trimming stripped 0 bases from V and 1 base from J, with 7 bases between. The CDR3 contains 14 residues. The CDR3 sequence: CASSVGPSQETQYF. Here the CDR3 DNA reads TGTGCCAGCAGCGTAGGACCCAGCCAAGAGACCCAGTACTTC.

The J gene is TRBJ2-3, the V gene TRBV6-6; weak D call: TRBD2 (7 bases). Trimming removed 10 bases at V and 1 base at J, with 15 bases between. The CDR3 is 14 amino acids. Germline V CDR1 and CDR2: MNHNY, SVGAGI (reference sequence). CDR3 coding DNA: TGTGCCACACGCGGGGGCCCCGGCACAGATACGCAGTATTTT. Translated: CATRGGPGTDTQYF.

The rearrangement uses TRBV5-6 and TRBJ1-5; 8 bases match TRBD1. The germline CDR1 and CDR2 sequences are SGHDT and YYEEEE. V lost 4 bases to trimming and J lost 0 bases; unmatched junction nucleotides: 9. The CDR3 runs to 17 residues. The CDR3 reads CASSASGTGYSNQPQHF. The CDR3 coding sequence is TGTGCCAGCAGCGCCTCCGGGACAGGATATAGCAATCAGCCCCAGCATTTT.

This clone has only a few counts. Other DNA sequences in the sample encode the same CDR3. The CDR3 here is CAWSVLSGGNQPQHF. CDR3 bases: TGTGCCTGGAGTGTACTTTCGGGGGGCAATCAGCCCCAGCATTTT. The chain has TRBV30 and TRBJ1-5; possibly TRBD1 for D (5 bases). The CDR3 extends over 15 amino acids. Germline V lookup: CDR1 GTSNPN, CDR2 SVGIG (reference sequence). The V end lost 0 bases, the J end lost 2 bases, and 11 bases lay between the germline ends.

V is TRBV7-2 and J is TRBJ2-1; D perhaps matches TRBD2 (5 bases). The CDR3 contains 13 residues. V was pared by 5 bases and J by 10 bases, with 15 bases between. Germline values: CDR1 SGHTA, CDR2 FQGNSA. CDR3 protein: CASSTRGLNEQFF. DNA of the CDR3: TGTGCCAGCAGCACCCGAGGACTCAACGAGCAGTTCTTC.

The CDR3 nucleotides are TGTGCCACCAGCAGAGGTATCCAAGAAGAGACCCAGTACTTC. Protein: CATSRGIQEETQYF. The rearrangement uses TRBV15 and TRBJ2-5; no reliable D call. This CDR3 is 14 amino acids long. Germline assignment: CDR1 LNHNV and CDR2 YYDKDF (reference sequence). Trimming removed 1 base at V and 3 bases at J, with 9 bases between.

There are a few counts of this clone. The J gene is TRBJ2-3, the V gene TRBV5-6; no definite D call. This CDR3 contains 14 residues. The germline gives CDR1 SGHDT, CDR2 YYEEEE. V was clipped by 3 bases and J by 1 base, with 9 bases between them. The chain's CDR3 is CASSSPWGTDTQYF. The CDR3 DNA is TGTGCCAGCAGCTCTCCATGGGGCACAGATACGCAGTATTTT.

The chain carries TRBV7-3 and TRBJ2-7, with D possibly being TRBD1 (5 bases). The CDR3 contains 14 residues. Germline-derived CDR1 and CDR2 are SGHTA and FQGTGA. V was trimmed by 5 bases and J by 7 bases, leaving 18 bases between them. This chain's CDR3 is CASSTGPQSGEQYF. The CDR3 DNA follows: TGTGCCAGCAGCACTGGACCGCAGTCAGGGGAGCAGTACTTC.

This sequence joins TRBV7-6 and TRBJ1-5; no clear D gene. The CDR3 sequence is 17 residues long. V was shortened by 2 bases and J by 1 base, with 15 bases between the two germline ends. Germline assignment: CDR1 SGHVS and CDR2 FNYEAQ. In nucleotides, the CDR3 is TGTGCCAGCAGCTTACTTGCCCAAATGGGAAGCAATCAGCCCCAGCATTTT. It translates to CASSLLAQMGSNQPQHF.

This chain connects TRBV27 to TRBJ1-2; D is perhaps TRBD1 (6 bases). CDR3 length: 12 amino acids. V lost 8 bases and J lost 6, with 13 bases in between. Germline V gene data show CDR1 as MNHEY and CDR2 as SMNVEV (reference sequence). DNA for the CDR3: TGTGCCAGCGGCCGCCCAGGGGATGGCTACACCTTC. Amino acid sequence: CASGRPGDGYTF.

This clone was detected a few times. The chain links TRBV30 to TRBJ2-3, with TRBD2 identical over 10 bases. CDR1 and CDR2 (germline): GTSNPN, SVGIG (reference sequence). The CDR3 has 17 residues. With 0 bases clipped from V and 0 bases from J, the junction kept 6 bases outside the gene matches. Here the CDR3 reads CAWSVFRTSGSTDTQYF. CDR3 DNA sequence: TGTGCCTGGAGTGTATTCAGGACTAGCGGTAGCACAGATACGCAGTATTTT.

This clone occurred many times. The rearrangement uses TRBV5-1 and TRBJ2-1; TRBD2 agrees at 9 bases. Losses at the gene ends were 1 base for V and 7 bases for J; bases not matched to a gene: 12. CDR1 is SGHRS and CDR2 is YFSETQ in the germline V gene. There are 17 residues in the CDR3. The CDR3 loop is CASSLLREGLFENEQFF. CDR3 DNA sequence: TGCGCCAGCAGCTTGCTGCGGGAGGGATTATTTGAGAATGAGCAGTTCTTC.

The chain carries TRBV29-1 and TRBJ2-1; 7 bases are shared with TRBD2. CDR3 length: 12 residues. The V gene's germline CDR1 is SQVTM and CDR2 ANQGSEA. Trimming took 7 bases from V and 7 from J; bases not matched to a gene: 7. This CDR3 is CSGGAGRNEQFF. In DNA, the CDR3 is TGCAGCGGGGGAGCCGGGAGGAATGAGCAGTTCTTC.

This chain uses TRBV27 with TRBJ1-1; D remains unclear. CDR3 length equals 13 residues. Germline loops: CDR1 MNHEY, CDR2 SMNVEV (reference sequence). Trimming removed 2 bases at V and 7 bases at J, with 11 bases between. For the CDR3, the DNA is TGTGCCAGCAGTTTAATCGGCGGAGTTGAAGCTTTCTTT. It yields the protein CASSLIGGVEAFF.

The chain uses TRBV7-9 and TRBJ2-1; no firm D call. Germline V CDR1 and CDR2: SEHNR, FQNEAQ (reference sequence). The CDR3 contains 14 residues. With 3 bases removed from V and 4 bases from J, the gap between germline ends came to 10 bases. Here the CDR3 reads CASSLRQSYNEQFF. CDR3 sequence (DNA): TGTGCCAGCAGCTTGCGCCAATCGTACAATGAGCAGTTCTTC.

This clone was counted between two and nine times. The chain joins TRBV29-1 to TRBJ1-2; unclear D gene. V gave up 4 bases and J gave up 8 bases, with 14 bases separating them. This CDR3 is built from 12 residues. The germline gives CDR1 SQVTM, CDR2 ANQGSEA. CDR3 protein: CSVGRPLGGYTF. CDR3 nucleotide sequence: TGCAGCGTTGGAAGGCCCCTAGGAGGCTACACCTTC.

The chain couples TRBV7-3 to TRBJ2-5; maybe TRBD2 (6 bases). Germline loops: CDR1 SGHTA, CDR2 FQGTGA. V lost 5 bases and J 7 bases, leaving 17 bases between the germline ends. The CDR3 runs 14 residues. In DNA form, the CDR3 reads TGTGCCAGCAGCCCGCCGGGACTCCCCAGGACCCAGTACTTC. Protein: CASSPPGLPRTQYF.

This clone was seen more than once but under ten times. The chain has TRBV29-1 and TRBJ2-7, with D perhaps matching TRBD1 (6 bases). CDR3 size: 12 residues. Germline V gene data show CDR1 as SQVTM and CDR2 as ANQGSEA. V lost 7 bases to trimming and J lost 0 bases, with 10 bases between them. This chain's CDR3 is CSGRTDSYEQYF. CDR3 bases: TGCAGCGGACGGACAGACTCCTACGAGCAGTACTTC.